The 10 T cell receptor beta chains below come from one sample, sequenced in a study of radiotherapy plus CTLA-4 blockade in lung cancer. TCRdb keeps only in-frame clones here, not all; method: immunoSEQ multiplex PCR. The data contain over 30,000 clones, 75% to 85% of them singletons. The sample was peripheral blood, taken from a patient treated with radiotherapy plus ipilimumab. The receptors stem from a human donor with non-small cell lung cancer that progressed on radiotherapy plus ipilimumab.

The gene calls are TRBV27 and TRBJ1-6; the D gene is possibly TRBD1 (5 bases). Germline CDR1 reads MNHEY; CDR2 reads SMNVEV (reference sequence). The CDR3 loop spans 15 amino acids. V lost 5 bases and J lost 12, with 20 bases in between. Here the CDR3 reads CASSGPGGIVRPLHF. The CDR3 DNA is TGTGCCAGCAGTGGGCCGGGGGGGATCGTTCGACCCCTCCACTTT.

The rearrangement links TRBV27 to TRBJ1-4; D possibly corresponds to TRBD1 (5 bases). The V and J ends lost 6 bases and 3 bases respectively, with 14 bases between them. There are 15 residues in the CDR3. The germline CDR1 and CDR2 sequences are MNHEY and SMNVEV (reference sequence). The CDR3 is CASRAGVISNEKLFF. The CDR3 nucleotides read TGTGCCAGCAGGGCGGGGGTTATTTCTAATGAAAAACTGTTTTTT.

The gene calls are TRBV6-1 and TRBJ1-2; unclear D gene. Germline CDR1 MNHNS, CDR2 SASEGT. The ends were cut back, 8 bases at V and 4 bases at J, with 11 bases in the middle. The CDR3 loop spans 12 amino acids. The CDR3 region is CASEKPLYGYTF. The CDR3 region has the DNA TGTGCCAGCGAGAAGCCGCTCTATGGCTACACCTTC.

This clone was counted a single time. The CDR3 here is CASSIAGPYNEQFF. The CDR3 DNA reads as TGTGCCAGCAGTATAGCGGGACCCTACAATGAGCAGTTCTTC. The rearrangement joins TRBV7-3 to TRBJ2-1; 8 nucleotides line up with TRBD2. Germline CDR1 is SGHTA and CDR2 is FQGTGA. J lost 2 bases, V lost 6 bases, and 3 bases had no gene match. The CDR3 spans 14 residues.

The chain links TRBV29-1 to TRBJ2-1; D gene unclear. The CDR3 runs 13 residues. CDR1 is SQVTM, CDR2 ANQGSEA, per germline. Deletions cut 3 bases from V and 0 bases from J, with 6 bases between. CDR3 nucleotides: TGCAGCGTTGACAGGAACTCCTACAATGAGCAGTTCTTC. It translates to CSVDRNSYNEQFF.

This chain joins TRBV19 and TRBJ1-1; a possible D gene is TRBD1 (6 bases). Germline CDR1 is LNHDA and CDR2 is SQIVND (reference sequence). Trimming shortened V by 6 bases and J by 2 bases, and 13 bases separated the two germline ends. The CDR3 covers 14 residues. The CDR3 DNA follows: TGTGCCAGTAGACAGACAGGACTTAACACTGAAGCTTTCTTT. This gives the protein CASRQTGLNTEAFF.

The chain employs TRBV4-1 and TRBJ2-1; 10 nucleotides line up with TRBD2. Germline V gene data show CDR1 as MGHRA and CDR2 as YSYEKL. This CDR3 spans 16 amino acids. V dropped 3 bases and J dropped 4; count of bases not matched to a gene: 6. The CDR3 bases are TGCGCCAGCAGCCAGATCAGACTAGCGGGTTACAATGAGCAGTTCTTC. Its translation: CASSQIRLAGYNEQFF.

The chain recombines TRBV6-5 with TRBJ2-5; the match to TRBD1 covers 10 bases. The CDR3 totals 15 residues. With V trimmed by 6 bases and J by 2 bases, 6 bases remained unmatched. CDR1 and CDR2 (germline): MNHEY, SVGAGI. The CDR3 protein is CASSIDRGRQETQYF. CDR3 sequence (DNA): TGTGCCAGCAGCATCGACAGGGGGCGGCAAGAGACCCAGTACTTC.

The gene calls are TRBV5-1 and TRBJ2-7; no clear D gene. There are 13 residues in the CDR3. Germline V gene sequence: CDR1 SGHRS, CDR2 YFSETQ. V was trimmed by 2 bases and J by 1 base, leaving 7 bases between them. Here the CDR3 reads CASSFEVSYEQYF. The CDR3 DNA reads TGCGCCAGCAGCTTTGAGGTTTCCTACGAGCAGTACTTC.

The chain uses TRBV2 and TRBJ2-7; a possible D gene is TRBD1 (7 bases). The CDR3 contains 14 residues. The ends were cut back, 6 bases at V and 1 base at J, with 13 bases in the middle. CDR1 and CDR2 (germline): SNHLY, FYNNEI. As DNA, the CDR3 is TGTGCCAGCAGAGGACAGGCGGGGTCCTACGAGCAGTACTTC. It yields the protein CASRGQAGSYEQYF.